This is a list of T cell receptor beta chains from one sample in a study of T cell repertoires in cytomegalovirus infection. Their specific antigens are unknown. One entry per CDR3 protein results from TCRdb running MiXCR on the reads. Altogether fewer than 6,500 distinct CDR3 sequences are present, approximately 51% being singletons, with the ten largest covering more than 80%. What was sequenced was PBMCs, sequenced either directly or after in vitro stimulation (not recorded which). The source is a human donor in good health (CMV status not recorded). Some clones in this sample may be carry-over from other donors' samples. Each CDR3 is given with its conserved first and last residue. Each record gives: CDR3 length, clone size, J gene, V gene, D gene, CDR3 DNA, CDR3 protein. D genes are given only for firm matches. Clone size is stated in some rows and not others, as once, few, many or a class when expanded.

14 | NA | TRBJ1-4 | TRBV10-3 | NA | TGTGCCATCAGTGAGTCGGGAAGGGACAAAAAACTGTTTTTT | CAISESGRDKKLFF
14 | NA | TRBJ1-1 | TRBV6-6 | NA | TGTGCCAACAGTTCCCCAGAACCGAACCGTGACGCTTACTTT | CANSSPEPNRDAYF
17 | NA | TRBJ2-1 | TRBV19 | TRBD2 | TGTGCCAGTAGTATACTACCCGGACTAGCGGGAAACAATGAGCAGTTCTTC | CASSILPGLAGNNEQFF
14 | few | TRBJ1-1 | TRBV6-5 | NA | TGTGCCAGCAGTTTCCCAGAACCGAACACTGAATCGTTCTTT | CASSFPEPNTESFF
16 | NA | TRBJ2-4 | TRBV7-8 | TRBD1 | TGTGCCAGCAGCTCCTCGACAGGGGGAGCCAAAAACATTCAGTACTTC | CASSSSTGGAKNIQYF
16 | NA | TRBJ1-6 | TRBV7-2 | NA | TGTGCCAGCAGCACTACTGGACGGACCAGGGAGAAACCCCTCCACTTT | CASSTTGRTREKPLHF
14 | NA | TRBJ1-2 | TRBV20-1 | NA | TGCAGTGCTCTCCGGACAGTAGATAACTATGGCTACACCTTC | CSALRTVDNYGYTF
14 | many | TRBJ1-5 | TRBV27 | NA | TGTGCCAGCAGTCTAGGGGGGGGCAATCAGCCCCAGCATTTT | CASSLGGGNQPQHF
14 | NA | TRBJ2-1 | TRBV28 | TRBD2 | TGTGCCAGCAGTTCCGGGACTAGCGGCAATGAGCAGTTCTTC | CASSSGTSGNEQFF
16 | once | TRBJ2-1 | TRBV6-5 | NA | TGTGCCAGCAGAGGTTCTGGGGCTCGATCCTACAATGAGCAGTTCTTC | CASRGSGARSYNEQFF
15 | once | TRBJ2-1 | TRBV5-1 | NA | TGCGCCAGCAGCTGGGTGGCGCCCCAACACAATGAGCAGTTCTTC | CASSWVAPQHNEQFF
11 | many | TRBJ2-1 | TRBV28 | NA | TGTGCCAGCAGTTTCCCCGATGAGCAGTTCTTC | CASSFPDEQFF
15 | NA | TRBJ2-1 | TRBV7-2 | TRBD2 | TGTGCCAGCAGCAACCGGACTAGTGTGAACAATGAGCAGTTCTTC | CASSNRTSVNNEQFF
17 | few | TRBJ2-7 | TRBV7-2 | NA | TGTGCCAGCAGCTTATTACCAGTTTCGCTACCGCCCTACGAGCAGTACTTC | CASSLLPVSLPPYEQYF
13 | NA | TRBJ1-6 | TRBV7-2 | NA | TGTGCCAGCAGCTTACGGACGGAATCACCCCTCCACTTT | CASSLRTESPLHF
15 | NA | TRBJ1-1 | TRBV10-3 | TRBD1 | TGTGCCATCAGCTGGTTTGGACAGGGAGACCCGGAAGCTTTCTTT | CAISWFGQGDPEAFF
14 | NA | TRBJ2-7 | TRBV28 | NA | TGTGCAAGCACTCCCACCCGACTAGACTACGAGCAATCCTTC | CASTPTRLDYEQSF
18 | NA | TRBJ1-5 | TRBV4-1 | NA | TGCGCCAGCAGCCAAGCCGGGATACCGGTAGGAAGCAATCAGCCCCAGCATTTT | CASSQAGIPVGSNQPQHF
14 | few | TRBJ1-5 | TRBV6-5 | NA | TGTGCCAGCAGCAGGGTACAGAAGAATCATCCCCAGCATTTT | CASSRVQKNHPQHF
15 | NA | TRBJ2-2 | TRBV27 | TRBD2 | TGTGCCACCGCTAGGGGAGGGCCTAACACCGGGGAGCTGTTTTTT | CATARGGPNTGELFF
15 | NA | TRBJ1-5 | TRBV20-1 | NA | TGCAGTGTCAGAAGTTGGGGATATAGCAATCAGCCCCAGCATTTT | CSVRSWGYSNQPQHF
16 | NA | TRBJ1-2 | TRBV7-6 | NA | TGTGCCAGCGGCGACCCCAGGGCTCAAGCTAACTATGGCTACACCTTC | CASGDPRAQANYGYTF
21 | NA | TRBJ1-1 | TRBV25-1 | NA | TGTGCCAGCAGTTATTCCCCTTTTTCACCGGGACTACTTCGGCTGCCCACTGAAGCTTTCTTT | CASSYSPFSPGLLRLPTEAFF
14 | NA | TRBJ2-7 | TRBV7-2 | NA | TGTTGCAGCAGCTGGGGCAACCCTGGAGACGAGCAGTACTTC | CCSSWGNPGDEQYF
14 | NA | TRBJ2-7 | TRBV7-8 | NA | TGTGCCAGTCGCTCGGACACCCCTGGCGACGAGAAGTACTTC | CASRSDTPGDEKYF
13 | few | TRBJ1-5 | TRBV12-3/TRBV12-4 | NA | TGTGCCAGCATGCGGGGTGGCAATCAGCCCCAGCATTTT | CASMRGGNQPQHF
14 | NA | TRBJ2-7 | TRBV28 | NA | TGTGCCAGCACTCCCACCCAACTAGACTACGATACGTCCTTC | CASTPTQLDYDTSF
12 | NA | TRBJ2-1 | TRBV28 | NA | TGTGCCATTAGTTTTTACCTAGCTGAGAAGTTCTTC | CAISFYLAEKFF
15 | many | TRBJ2-3 | TRBV7-6 | NA | TGTGCCAGCAGCCTAAACACATACCCGGCAGATACGCAGTATTTT | CASSLNTYPADTQYF
14 | NA | TRBJ2-3 | TRBV6-1 | TRBD1 | TGTGCCAGTATTATGGGACAGAAGAATCAGCCCCAGTATTTT | CASIMGQKNQPQYF
14 | hyperexpanded | TRBJ1-5 | TRBV6-1 | TRBD1 | TGTGCCAGCAGCATGGGACAGAAGAATCAGCCCCAGCATTTT | CASSMGQKNQPQHF
15 | NA | TRBJ1-5 | TRBV28 | NA | TGTGCAAGCAGGTCTACACTCTATAGCAATCAGCCCCAGCATTTT | CASRSTLYSNQPQHF
13 | few | TRBJ2-2 | TRBV7-2 | NA | TGTGCCAGCAGCATTGCTATTTCCAGGGAGCTGTTTTTT | CASSIAISRELFF
11 | few | TRBJ2-1 | TRBV7-2 | NA | TGTGCCAGCAGCTTAGTGGCTGAGCAGTTCTTC | CASSLVAEQFF
18 | NA | TRBJ2-1 | TRBV28 | NA | TGTGCCAGCAGTTCCCCAGGTCCGACAGCCTCTAACTACAATGAGCAGTTCTTC | CASSSPGPTASNYNEQFF
14 | NA | TRBJ1-5 | TRBV6-5 | NA | TGTGCCAGCAGCATGGTACAGAAGAATCATCAACAGCATTTT | CASSMVQKNHQQHF
14 | many | TRBJ1-2 | TRBV28 | NA | TGTGCCAGCACGGGGGGAAACCTTAACTATGGCTACACCTTC | CASTGGNLNYGYTF
15 | many | TRBJ2-2 | TRBV12-3/TRBV12-4 | NA | TGTGCCAGCAGTTTGATCGCGGAGAACACCGGGGAGCTGTTTTTT | CASSLIAENTGELFF
13 | NA | TRBJ1-5 | TRBV3-1 | NA | TGTGCCAGCAGCCCCTGGGGCAATCAGCCCCAGCATTTT | CASSPWGNQPQHF
12 | NA | TRBJ2-1 | TRBV6-1 | NA | TGTGCCAGCAGTGAATGGCGGAATGAGCAGTTCTTC | CASSEWRNEQFF
19 | many | TRBJ2-5 | TRBV7-2 | NA | TGTGCCAGCAGCTTAAGAGGAGCTAGCTTTAGACCCGAAGGGGAGACCCAGTACTTC | CASSLRGASFRPEGETQYF
13 | NA | TRBJ2-7 | TRBV7-9 | NA | TGTGCCAGCGTGGCCGGTAGCTCCTACGAGCAGTACTTC | CASVAGSSYEQYF
15 | few | TRBJ2-7 | TRBV11-2 | TRBD2 | TGTGCCAGCCGAGCCCTAGCGGGGGATCTCTACGAGCAGTACTTC | CASRALAGDLYEQYF
14 | NA | TRBJ1-2 | TRBV4-3 | NA | TGCGCCAGCAGCCAAGCCTTGGCAGCCTATGGCTACACCTTC | CASSQALAAYGYTF
15 | NA | TRBJ1-5 | TRBV7-2 | TRBD1 | TGTGCCAGCAGCCCCGGGACAGCTCGCAATAATCCCCCGCATTTT | CASSPGTARNNPPHF
13 | NA | TRBJ2-1 | TRBV28 | NA | TGTGCCAGCAGTTCCCAGACTAGTAATGAGCAGTTCTTC | CASSSQTSNEQFF
15 | NA | TRBJ2-3 | TRBV24-1 | NA | TGTGCCACCAGTGAAAGGAGAAGGTCCGCAGATACGCAGTATTTT | CATSERRRSADTQYF
14 | NA | TRBJ2-7 | TRBV7-2 | NA | TGTGCCAGCATATGGGACACCCCTGTCGACGAGAAGTACTTC | CASIWDTPVDEKYF
13 | NA | TRBJ2-1 | TRBV6-5 | NA | TGTGCCAGCAGGTACTCGAACGTTAATGATCAGTTTTTC | CASRYSNVNDQFF
13 | few | TRBJ1-2 | TRBV28 | NA | TGTGCCAGCAGTTTCGGGTTTCACTATGGCTACACCTTC | CASSFGFHYGYTF
14 | NA | TRBJ2-7 | TRBV7-8 | NA | TGTGCCAGCACCGGGGGGACACCTGGCGAGGAGCAGTACTTC | CASTGGTPGEEQYF
13 | NA | TRBJ1-2 | TRBV5-6 | NA | TGTGCCAGCAGCGAATGGACTAACTATGGCTACACCTTC | CASSEWTNYGYTF
14 | NA | TRBJ2-3 | TRBV20-1 | NA | TGCAGTGCTAGACAGGGGCTAGCGAGAGACACGCAGTATTTT | CSARQGLARDTQYF
15 | NA | TRBJ1-5 | TRBV7-2 | TRBD1 | TGTGCCAGCAGCCCCGGGACAGCTAGCAATGAACCGCAGCATTTT | CASSPGTASNEPQHF
14 | few | TRBJ2-7 | TRBV28 | NA | TGTGCCAGCAATCCCACCCACCCAGACTACGAGCAGTACTTC | CASNPTHPDYEQYF